This TCR beta chain was found in a study of T cell repertoires in cytomegalovirus infection. Study at large: Indications of both CMV infection and matching HLA type were provided by public TCR beta signatures.

This clonotype was recorded at least ten times. The antigen is unknown. Whole-study findings and limits: HLA-C-restricted CMV clonotypes gave the most frequent clonotype in two of eight donors. Cumulative frequency (of public TCR beta family members) identified carriers of CMV plus the relevant HLA.

Trimming pared 1 base from V and 3 bases from J, leaving 15 bases between. The CDR3 totals 17 residues. CDR1 is SGHTA and CDR2 is FQGNSA in the germline V gene. One entry per CDR3 protein, called by TCRdb with MiXCR from the reads. The data contain fewer than 300,000 distinct CDR3 sequences, roughly 24% of them singletons. Sequencing was done on a sample of PBMCs. The clonotype comes from a human donor in good health (CMV status not recorded). Some clones in this sample may be carry-over from other donors' samples. This sequence joins TRBV7-2 and TRBJ1-4, with TRBD1 as a possible D gene (5 bases). The CDR3 loop reads CASSLGQPRGANEKLFF. CDR3 DNA: TGTGCCAGCAGCTTAGGGCAGCCGCGAGGGGCTAATGAAAAACTGTTTTTT.